The rows below give T cell receptor beta chains drawn from one sample of a study of T-cell reconstitution after alpha-beta-depleted transplantation in children. Using its own MiXCR run on the PCR reads, TCRdb lists one record per CDR3 protein. Here the sample spans some 600,000 distinct CDR3 sequences, 10% to 15% being singletons. The material sequenced was PBMCs, mostly from graft donor cells, taken 360 days after TCRalphabeta/CD19-depleted stem cell transplant. The receptors stem from a male patient between 10 and 17 years old who had a stem cell transplant for acute myeloid leukemia, so the T cells may come from the graft donor. Each CDR3 is given with its conserved first and last residue. The order of the fields is J gene, V gene, CDR3 protein.

j_call: TRBJ2-1; v_call: TRBV9; cdr3_aa: CASSVATSGEQFF
j_call: TRBJ2-3; v_call: TRBV20-1; cdr3_aa: CSAWGEGTDTQYF
j_call: TRBJ2-2; v_call: TRBV7-2; cdr3_aa: CASSLTSGSYGELFF
j_call: TRBJ2-1; v_call: TRBV7-9; cdr3_aa: CASSLPSGVGNEQFF
j_call: TRBJ2-7; v_call: TRBV28; cdr3_aa: CASSLPPTGPYEQYF
j_call: TRBJ2-5; v_call: TRBV20-1; cdr3_aa: CSVAGYSYQETQYF
j_call: TRBJ2-3; v_call: TRBV7-9; cdr3_aa: CASSLDREPLTDTQYF
j_call: TRBJ1-6; v_call: TRBV20-1; cdr3_aa: CSARDFGTAPNSPLHF
j_call: TRBJ1-2; v_call: TRBV6-2/TRBV6-3; cdr3_aa: CASSYSGQDYGYTF
j_call: TRBJ2-7; v_call: TRBV29-1; cdr3_aa: CSARGEAYEQYF
j_call: TRBJ2-5; v_call: TRBV20-1; cdr3_aa: CSARPWGETQYF
j_call: TRBJ1-6; v_call: TRBV10-2; cdr3_aa: CASSDFTAVFNSPLHF
j_call: TRBJ2-3; v_call: TRBV7-2; cdr3_aa: CASSLAGGTSGPTDTQYF
j_call: TRBJ2-2; v_call: TRBV5-6; cdr3_aa: CASSFETTTGELFF
j_call: TRBJ2-7; v_call: TRBV7-9; cdr3_aa: CASSLAASREQYF
j_call: TRBJ2-3; v_call: TRBV28; cdr3_aa: CASRSVRDRGTDTQYF
j_call: TRBJ1-1; v_call: TRBV7-9; cdr3_aa: CASSPMRDTEAFF
j_call: TRBJ2-7; v_call: TRBV6-5; cdr3_aa: CASSYYRDSTYEQYF
j_call: TRBJ2-3; v_call: TRBV7-6; cdr3_aa: CASSLLAVAGGSSDTQYF
j_call: TRBJ1-2; v_call: TRBV7-3; cdr3_aa: CASRKTGAVNYGYTF
j_call: TRBJ2-1; v_call: TRBV7-3; cdr3_aa: CASSLIGGRPYNEQFF
j_call: TRBJ2-7; v_call: TRBV28; cdr3_aa: CASRKRLARYFSYEQYF
j_call: TRBJ2-7; v_call: TRBV25-1; cdr3_aa: CASSDSLSYEQYF
j_call: TRBJ1-5; v_call: TRBV20-1; cdr3_aa: CSARGMNDRSNQPQHF
j_call: TRBJ2-4; v_call: TRBV20-1; cdr3_aa: CSAPDPQNIQYF
j_call: TRBJ1-1; v_call: TRBV12-3/TRBV12-4; cdr3_aa: CASSFTQNTEAFF
j_call: TRBJ2-1; v_call: TRBV2; cdr3_aa: CASSAGPTNYNEQFF
j_call: TRBJ2-5; v_call: TRBV18; cdr3_aa: CASSLYLTTRQETQYF